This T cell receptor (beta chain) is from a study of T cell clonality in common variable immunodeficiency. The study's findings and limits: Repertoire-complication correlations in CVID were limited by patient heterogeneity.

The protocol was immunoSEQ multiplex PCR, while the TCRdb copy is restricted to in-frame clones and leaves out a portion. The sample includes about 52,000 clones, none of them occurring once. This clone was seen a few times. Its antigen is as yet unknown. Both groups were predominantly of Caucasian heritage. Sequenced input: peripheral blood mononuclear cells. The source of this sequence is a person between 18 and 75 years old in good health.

The CDR3 sequence: CSALRPFSYEQYF. CDR3 DNA, as far as it was read: TGCAGTGCTCTCAGGCCTTTCTCCTACGAG. The rearrangement joins TRBV20-1 to TRBJ2-7, with unresolved D. From the germline J gene comes the end of the CDR3, since the read stops 3 residues before it. The V gene lost 5 bases and the J gene lost 0 bases, with 11 bases spanning the gap. This CDR3 has 13 residues. Germline loops: CDR1 DFQATT, CDR2 SNEGSKA (reference sequence).